This record looks at one T cell receptor beta chain sequence and its context. Seattle-derived patients entered the study during active infection and were followed longitudinally. This sample is part of a study of blood T cell repertoires in COVID-19. Study at large: Samples representing acute and convalescent COVID-19 were sourced from the United States, Italy and Spain. Sources were T cells, B-cell-depleted T cells, or PBMCs; the material itself was cDNA or gDNA.

CDR3 length: 13 residues. J gave up 5 bases and V 4 bases, and 1 base lay outside the gene matches. CDR1 SGHRS and CDR2 YFSETQ come from the germline V gene. Source study methods: Amplifying reference gene primers gave estimates of nucleated cell counts. The method was immunoSEQ multiplex PCR; TCRdb's version includes in-frame clones alone and lacks a portion of them. Clone size and the V and J calls come from that table; the DNA yielded D and trimming. This sample has about 500,000 clones, with roughly nine tenths found just once. This clonotype was sampled from a man aged 18-30 years with COVID-19, enrolled during active disease. Source material: peripheral blood. The V gene is TRBV5-1, the J gene TRBJ2-4; 9 nucleotides align to TRBD1. CDR3 protein: CASSRTGENIQYF. The CDR3 DNA reads TGCGCCAGCAGCCGGACAGGGGAAAACATTCAGTACTTC.